These 15 T cell receptor beta chains were sequenced from one sample in a study of T cells in localized non-small cell lung cancer. Assay used: immunoSEQ multiplex PCR; TCRdb lists only in-frame clones, some missing. The profile shows under 20,000 clones, 80% to 90% of them singletons. Here the sequenced sample was peripheral blood, taken before any cancer treatment. The receptors were sampled from a male donor older than 55 with stage I lung adenocarcinoma.

This chain connects TRBV7-9 to TRBJ2-6, with TRBD1 matching over 10 bases. The CDR3 totals 18 residues. Per germline, CDR1 SEHNR and CDR2 FQNEAQ (reference sequence). The V and J ends lost 4 bases and 2 bases, in that order; junction bases with no gene match: 8. In nucleotides, the CDR3 is TGTGCCAGCAGCTCCAGTGAGACAGGGGGCACTGGGGCCAACGTCCTGACTTTC. It yields the protein CASSSSETGGTGANVLTF.

The chain couples TRBV6-5 to TRBJ1-3; 7 nucleotides match TRBD1. The CDR3 loop spans 16 amino acids. The V segment lost 0 bases and the J segment 3 bases; nucleotides outside the gene matches: 5. The germline V gene encodes CDR1 MNHEY and CDR2 SVGAGI. Here the CDR3 DNA reads TGTGCCAGCAGTTACTCGACAGGGATAGTTGGAAACACCATATATTTT. It yields the protein CASSYSTGIVGNTIYF.

The gene calls are TRBV7-6 and TRBJ2-7; tentative D call: TRBD1 (5 bases). The CDR3 consists of 13 residues. The germline V gene encodes CDR1 SGHVS and CDR2 FNYEAQ. V was trimmed by 1 base and J by 6 bases, leaving 10 bases between them. The CDR3 nucleotides are TGTGCCAGCAGCTTAGGACAGACCCGCGAGCAGTACTTC. Amino acid sequence: CASSLGQTREQYF.

The V gene is TRBV5-1, the J gene TRBJ2-3; TRBD2 matches at 8 bases. The CDR3 is 15 amino acids. CDR1 and CDR2 (germline): SGHRS, YFSETQ. The V and J ends lost 4 bases and 4 bases, in that order; junction bases with no gene match: 8. This chain's CDR3 is CASSNGRGGADTQYF. The CDR3 DNA is TGCGCCAGCAGCAACGGTCGGGGGGGCGCAGATACGCAGTATTTT.

The J gene is TRBJ2-1, the V gene TRBV4-3, with TRBD2 matching 11 bases. V lost 1 base to trimming and J lost 4 bases; unmatched junction nucleotides: 3. Germline lookup yields CDR1 LGHNA and CDR2 YSLEER. The CDR3 length is 16 residues. The CDR3 loop is CASSQGLAGLYNEQFF. CDR3 in DNA: TGCGCCAGCAGCCAAGGACTAGCGGGACTATACAATGAGCAGTTCTTC.

The chain carries TRBV7-2 and TRBJ1-5; D is uncertain. V was trimmed by 3 bases and J by 5 bases, leaving 8 bases between them. Germline values: CDR1 SGHTA, CDR2 FQGNSA. The CDR3 is 13 amino acids. The CDR3 nucleotides are TGTGCCAGCAGCTTGGGAATGGATCAGCCCCAGCATTTT. Translating it yields CASSLGMDQPQHF.

The rearrangement links TRBV11-3 to TRBJ2-1; 10 bases fit TRBD2. The CDR3 sequence is 16 residues long. Germline-derived CDR1 and CDR2 are SGHNT and YENEEA. Trimming removed 4 bases from V and 4 bases from J; junction bases left unmatched: 7. CDR3 nucleotides: TGTGCCAGCAGCTCAAAGCTAGCGGGAGCATACAATGAGCAGTTCTTC. Translated, it gives CASSSKLAGAYNEQFF.

The chain joins TRBV19 to TRBJ1-5, with D perhaps TRBD1 (5 bases). Per germline, CDR1 LNHDA and CDR2 SQIVND (reference sequence). The germline V and J ends were trimmed by 6 bases and 4 bases, with 19 bases remaining between them. The CDR3 loop spans 16 amino acids. CDR3 sequence: CASRTPGTGINQPQHF. The CDR3 bases are TGTGCCAGTAGAACTCCCGGGACGGGAATTAATCAGCCCCAGCATTTT.

The V and J genes are TRBV5-6 and TRBJ2-1; D perhaps matches TRBD2 (6 bases). Trimming stripped 2 bases from V and 2 bases from J, with 14 bases between. CDR3 length equals 16 residues. The V gene's germline CDR1 is SGHDT and CDR2 YYEEEE. The CDR3 region has the DNA TGTGCCAGCAGCTTTCGGAGGAGGGCAACCTACAATGAGCAGTTCTTC. It is translated as CASSFRRRATYNEQFF.

The chain links TRBV7-2 to TRBJ2-1; no reliable D call. Trimming took 3 bases from V and 3 from J, leaving 0 bases between them. Germline lookup yields CDR1 SGHTA and CDR2 FQGNSA. The length of the CDR3 is 11 residues. CDR3 DNA: TGTGCCAGCAGCTTCTACAATGAGCAGTTCTTC. Protein product: CASSFYNEQFF.

V is TRBV7-3 and J is TRBJ1-1; TRBD1 might be the D (6 bases). The ends were cut back, 4 bases at V and 4 bases at J, with 13 bases in the middle. Germline assignment: CDR1 SGHTA and CDR2 FQGTGA. The CDR3 has 14 amino acids. The CDR3 reads CASSSGTFSTEAFF. CDR3 sequence (DNA): TGTGCCAGCAGCTCAGGGACATTCAGCACTGAAGCTTTCTTT.

V usage is TRBV28 and J usage is TRBJ2-2, with 7 bases aligning to TRBD1. V was clipped by 2 bases and J by 5 bases; unmatched bases: 8. CDR1 is MDHEN and CDR2 is SYDVKM in the germline V gene. The CDR3 runs 16 residues. CDR3 in DNA: TGTGCCAGCAGTTTAAGAACAGGGGTGGGAACCGGGGAGCTGTTTTTT. Translating it yields CASSLRTGVGTGELFF.

The chain is built from TRBV7-2 and TRBJ2-1, with 8 bases identical to TRBD2. The trim removed 6 bases at V and 0 bases at J, leaving 7 bases unmatched. Germline CDR1 and CDR2: SGHTA and FQGNSA. The CDR3 contains 16 residues. Written as DNA, the CDR3 is TGTGCCAGCAGTCTCCTCAGCGGGGGCTCCTACAATGAGCAGTTCTTC. Encoded protein: CASSLLSGGSYNEQFF.

The V and J genes are TRBV7-2 and TRBJ2-5; D unclear. Germline CDR1 reads SGHTA; CDR2 reads FQGNSA. CDR3 length equals 12 residues. V was cut by 2 bases and J by 5 bases, with 6 bases left in between. CDR3 sequence: CASSLNLETQYF. CDR3 nucleotide sequence: TGTGCCAGCAGCTTAAACTTGGAGACCCAGTACTTC.

This chain uses TRBV5-4 with TRBJ2-2, with D possibly being TRBD1 (5 bases). The ends were cut back, 4 bases at V and 6 bases at J, with 16 bases in the middle. This CDR3 comprises 15 residues. The germline gives CDR1 SGHNT, CDR2 YYREEE (reference sequence). The CDR3 DNA is TGTGCCAGCAGCCCTAACACAGGTGGAGCCGGGGAGCTGTTTTTT. Translation: CASSPNTGGAGELFF.